This TCR beta chain was recorded in a study of beta chain features in type 1 diabetes. Study results and limitations: Across all four CD4+ subsets, people with type 1 diabetes showed modestly shorter TCRB CDR3s. In the patient group, naive, central memory and Treg TCRB repertoires seemed more alike than in the healthy donor group.

This clone was seen only a few times. Its target is unknown. Blood was drawn once from each donor into heparinised tubes. The draws averaged about 0.12 L. Germline lookup yields CDR1 GTSNPN and CDR2 SVGIG (reference sequence). The CDR3 contains 13 residues. V shed 3 bases and J shed 4 bases, with 12 bases lying between them. As every portion of the isolated RNA was reverse transcribed, the sequencing read expressed TCRB transcripts. Repertoires were generated with immunoSEQ multiplex PCR, while TCRdb's copy carries only in-frame clones and drops some. Of a few hundred thousand clones in the sample, approximately 25% were seen once.

The rearrangement uses TRBV30 and TRBJ1-2; tentatively, D is TRBD1 (5 bases). Sample: naive CD4+ T cells from blood. The receptor was derived from a young woman with type 1 diabetes. This chain's CDR3 is CAWRGPATYGYTF. In nucleotides, the CDR3 is TGTGCCTGGAGGGGGCCTGCGACCTATGGCTACACCTTC.